Many counts were recorded for the clone carrying this T cell receptor (beta chain). What it binds is unknown. This specimen comes from a study of CD8 T cells in ankylosing spondylitis. General study results and limits: Reportedly, significant enrichment of disease-linked clones occurred in matched ankylosing spondylitis synovial fluid.

Via MiXCR, TCRdb re-called the 5' RACE reads, giving one row per CDR3 protein. The table lists 200,000 to 250,000 distinct CDR3 sequences, about a quarter of them singletons. The V end lost 3 bases, the J end lost 8 bases, and 11 bases lay between the germline ends. This CDR3 is built from 14 residues. The chain couples TRBV12-3 or TRBV12-4 to TRBJ1-6; D gene uncertain. The source material was blood, either unsorted or a sorted T cell fraction (not recorded which). This TCR derives from a male donor with ankylosing spondylitis or in good health (not recorded which). CDR3 coding DNA: TGTGCCAGCAGTTTGGACCTTAGCTATTCACCCCTCCACTTT. This encodes CASSLDLSYSPLHF.